This TCR beta chain was recorded in a study of memory CD4+ T cells and cytomegalovirus serostatus. Single viable CD3+CD4+CD8-CD45RO+ cells were sorted as the memory CD4+ T cells. CDR1 and CDR2 from the germline V gene are ENHRY and SYGVKD. The germline V and J ends were trimmed by 2 bases and 0 bases, with 5 bases remaining between them. The CDR3 sequence is 13 residues long. Repertoires were generated with immunoSEQ multiplex PCR, while TCRdb's copy carries only in-frame clones and drops some. The sample carries around 40,000 clones, about 73% recorded once. Sequencing used memory CD4+ T cells from blood. The chain is built from TRBV10-3 and TRBJ2-7; no reliable D call. The receptor was derived from an adult in good health and CMV-seronegative. CDR3 protein: CAISEPPSYEQYF. The CDR3 bases are TGTGCCATCAGTGAGCCCCCCTCCTACGAGCAGTACTTC.